This TCR beta chain came from a study of T cell responses to AZD1222 COVID-19 vaccine (dated by TCRdb to the early 2020s). General notes on the study: A total of approximately 250 trial participants underwent TCR sequencing, of whom around 210 had received two doses of AZD1222 and some 26 had received two doses of the MenACWY control vaccine. Trial participants were enrolled into age subgroups of 18-55, 56-69 and 70-plus years, which contained about 150, 27 and 61 TCR-sequenced participants, respectively.

Study-level results and caveats: Participants were mostly white British, with more females than males. The authors suggested clonal diversity may have been underestimated. Vaccine-associated CD4 TCRs spanned the whole spike protein, with dominant responses in regions 160-218 and 743-854. Epitopes outside the regions mutated in the B.1.351 and B.1.1.7 variants were reportedly recognized by nearly half of the unique spike-specific TCRs. Because no day 14 peak-response samples were available, repertoires were characterized only after the peak T cell response. A significant rise in spike-specific TCR breadth and depth was observed after two AZD1222 doses relative to day 0 and relative to MenACWY recipients. In the small 56-69-year group, the increase in depth fell short of significance, most likely because of low power. Conclusions about previously exposed vaccinees were limited because only a handful of AZD1222 recipients were SARS-CoV-2 seropositive at baseline.

The time point label, read with the paper, signifies: about 28 days (+/-7) after the second vaccine dose. AZD1222 recipients given second doses at about 4 weeks or at about 12 weeks were pooled, since spike-specific TCR depth and breadth were not found to differ between the two schedules. Samples from vaccinated people were obtained from the UK trials COV001 and COV002, which included a single-blind randomized controlled phase 2/3 trial of AZD1222 (ChAdOx1 nCoV-19) in healthy adults. For TCRbeta chain sequencing, PBMC samples were collected from trial participants at day 0 and at day 28 after the second dose. The CDR3 regions of human TCRbeta chains were analyzed by immunosequencing. Turning to the authors' computational methods: Repertoire TCRs were checked for matches against a reference library of SARS-CoV-2-specific TCRs that had been generated using the MIRA antigen-specificity platform. Breadth was defined as the fraction of unique TCRs that were SARS-CoV-2-associated. Depth was defined as the fraction of total T cells that were SARS-CoV-2-associated. Using the MIRA data, every spike-specific TCR was mapped to the spike region that the TCR reacted to and assigned to either a CD4 or a CD8 class. Log10-transformed breadth and depth values were compared by one-way ANOVA with Sidak's multiple comparisons tests. TCRdb limited this immuneACCESS table to in-frame rearrangements with V and J called. A share of clones is missing; checked studies link under half to unresolved V genes, and the rest is unexplained. V, J and clone size reflect that table, while D and trimming were determined from the DNA. For this sample the table gives about 110,000 clones, of which roughly 86% were detected only once. Together, the top ten hold less than 4.5% of the sample.

About this clone: Its antigen remains unidentified. No much larger clone is present one base from it, and per-base qualities are unavailable. Different DNA sequences within this sample yield the same CDR3.

The receptor's source is an adult who received the AZD1222 COVID-19 vaccine. The input for sequencing was peripheral blood, taken 28 days after the second AZD1222 dose.

CDR3 region: CASSLTPGLAYNEQFF. The nucleotides are TGTGCCAGCAGCTTAACTCCGGGACTAGCCTACAATGAGCAGTTCTTC. The sequence links TRBV7-3 to TRBJ2-1, and 8 junctional nucleotides match TRBD2. The CDR3 starts with the cysteine, ends with the phenylalanine, and has 16 residues. Just the 48-base CDR3 DNA is kept, in frame starting at base 1. From V the trimming removes 0 bases and from J it removes 2 bases, while the gene matches leave 3 bases of the junction unaccounted for. CDR1 SGHTA and CDR2 FQGTGA are derived from the germline V gene.